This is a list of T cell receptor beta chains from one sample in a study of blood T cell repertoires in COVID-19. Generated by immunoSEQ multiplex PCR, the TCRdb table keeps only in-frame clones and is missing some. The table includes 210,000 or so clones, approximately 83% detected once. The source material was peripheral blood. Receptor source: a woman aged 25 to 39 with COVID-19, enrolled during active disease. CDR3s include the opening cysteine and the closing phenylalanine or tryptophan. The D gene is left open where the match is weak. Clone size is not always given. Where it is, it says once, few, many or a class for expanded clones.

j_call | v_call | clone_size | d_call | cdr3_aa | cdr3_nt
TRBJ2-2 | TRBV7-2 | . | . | CASSPDRNTGELFF | TGTGCCAGCAGCCCGGACAGGAACACCGGGGAGCTGTTTTTT
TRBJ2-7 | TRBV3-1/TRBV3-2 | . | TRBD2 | CASSRSGRSTYEQYF | TGTGCCAGCAGCCGAAGCGGGAGGTCGACCTACGAGCAGTACTTC
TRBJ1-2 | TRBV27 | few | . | CASSITGTTYGYTF | TGTGCCAGCAGCATAACCGGGACAACCTATGGCTACACCTTC
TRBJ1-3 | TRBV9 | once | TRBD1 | CASSVDRVGPGNTIYF | TGTGCCAGCAGCGTCGACAGGGTAGGGCCTGGAAACACCATATATTTT
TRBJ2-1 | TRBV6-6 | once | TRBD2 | CASSYSSSGSLNEQFF | TGTGCCAGCAGTTACTCGTCTAGCGGCAGCCTCAATGAGCAGTTCTTC
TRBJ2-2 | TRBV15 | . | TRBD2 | CATSNLEASGAGELFF | TGTGCCACCAGCAATCTCGAAGCTAGCGGGGCCGGGGAGCTGTTTTTT
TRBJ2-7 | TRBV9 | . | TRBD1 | CASSAAGTGIEYEQYF | TGTGCCAGCAGCGCAGCCGGGACAGGGATCGAATACGAGCAGTACTTC
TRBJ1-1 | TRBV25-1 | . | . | CASRGGEAFF | TGTGCCAGCAGAGGAGGTGAAGCTTTCTTT
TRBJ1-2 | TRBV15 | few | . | CATSSGQGYGYTF | TGTGCCACCAGCAGCGGCCAGGGCTATGGCTACACCTTC
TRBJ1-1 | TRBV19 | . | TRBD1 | CASSIVGQGITEAFF | TGTGCCAGTAGTATAGTGGGACAGGGGATCACTGAAGCTTTCTTT
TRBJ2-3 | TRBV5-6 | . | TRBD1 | CASTETGGGTDTQYF | TGTGCCAGCACCGAGACAGGGGGGGGCACAGATACGCAGTATTTT
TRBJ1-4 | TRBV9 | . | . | CASSTTTAPNEKLFF | TGTGCCAGCAGCACCACGACAGCTCCTAATGAAAAACTGTTTTTT
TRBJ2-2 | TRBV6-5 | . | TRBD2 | CASRASGVNTGELFF | TGTGCCAGCAGAGCTAGCGGGGTGAACACCGGGGAGCTGTTTTTT
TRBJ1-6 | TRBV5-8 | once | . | CASSPPTGFESPLHF | TGTGCCAGCAGCCCCCCGACAGGATTTGAATCACCCCTCCACTTT
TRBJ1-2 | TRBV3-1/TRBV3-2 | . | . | CASSSRGGAHGYTF | TGTGCCAGCAGCTCCCGGGGGGGGGCCCATGGCTACACCTTC
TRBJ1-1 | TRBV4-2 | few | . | CASSQGPSDTEAFF | TGTGCCAGCAGCCAAGGCCCGAGTGATACTGAAGCTTTCTTT
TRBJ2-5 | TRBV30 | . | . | CAWSTGARVQETQYF | TGTGCCTGGAGTACAGGAGCCAGAGTACAAGAGACCCAGTACTTC
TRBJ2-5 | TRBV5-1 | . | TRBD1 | CASSLSGGQETQYF | TGCGCCAGCAGCTTGTCAGGGGGCCAAGAGACCCAGTACTTC